One sample yielded the 20 T cell receptor beta chains listed below, sequenced in a study of beta chain features in type 1 diabetes. TCRB transcripts that were expressed got sequenced, as all of the isolated RNA had been reverse transcribed. Sequencing used immunoSEQ multiplex PCR; TCRdb keeps in-frame clones, though not all of them. The sample lists a few hundred thousand clones, about 30% occurring once. The sample comprised naive CD4+ T cells from blood. The source of these receptors is a young man in good health.

The CDR3 nucleotides are TGTGCCTGGGGGACAGGGGTCGAGCAGTACTTC. This encodes CAWGTGVEQYF. The rearrangement links TRBV30 to TRBJ2-7, with 10 nucleotides matching TRBD1. The CDR3 contains 11 residues. V gave up 5 bases and J gave up 6 bases; unmatched junction bases: 1. Germline lookup yields CDR1 GTSNPN and CDR2 SVGIG (reference sequence).

This clone was seen a handful of times. This chain links TRBV9 with TRBJ2-7; D uncertain. V was trimmed by 3 bases and J by 3 bases, leaving 13 bases between them. The germline CDR1 and CDR2 sequences are SGDLS and YYNGEE. The CDR3 is 14 amino acids. CDR3 nucleotide sequence: TGTGCCAGCAGCGGGTCCCCGCTAGGCTACGAGCAGTACTTC. Translating gives CASSGSPLGYEQYF.

This clone was observed a few times. The gene calls are TRBV2 and TRBJ2-7, with D uncertain. The germline V and J ends were trimmed by 3 bases and 3 bases, with 15 bases remaining between them. CDR1 is SNHLY, CDR2 FYNNEI, per germline. The CDR3 has 15 residues. This CDR3 reads CASSEASAAYYEQYF. As DNA, the CDR3 is TGTGCCAGCAGTGAGGCTTCGGCAGCCTACTACGAGCAGTACTTC.

V gene TRBV27 combines with J gene TRBJ2-7; perhaps TRBD2 as D (5 bases). Trimming left V 8 bases short and J 3 bases short, with 14 bases between. CDR1 is MNHEY, CDR2 SMNVEV, per germline (reference sequence). The length of the CDR3 is 13 residues. CDR3 in DNA: TGTGCCAGCGGCCTATGGGGAGTCTACGAGCAGTACTTC. It translates to CASGLWGVYEQYF.

In this sample, this clone turned up a few times. The J gene is TRBJ2-7, the V gene TRBV30, with D maybe TRBD1 (6 bases). This CDR3 comprises 14 residues. Looked up from germline, CDR1 is GTSNPN and CDR2 is SVGIG (reference sequence). Trimming removed 7 bases from V and 6 bases from J, with 22 bases in between. The CDR3 here is CASSRQGIRSEQYF. The CDR3 coding sequence is TGTGCCTCGTCCCGCCAGGGGATACGCTCCGAGCAGTACTTC.

This clone was picked up a small number of times. The V call is TRBV11-2, the J call TRBJ2-1; no definite D call. Germline V CDR1 and CDR2: SGHAT, FQNNGV. CDR3 length: 14 residues. V lost 2 bases to trimming and J lost 0 bases, with 5 bases between them. CDR3 coding DNA: TGTGCCAGCAGCTTATTTCGCTCCTACAATGAGCAGTTCTTC. This sequence encodes CASSLFRSYNEQFF. The full variable domain, its missing parts supplied by reference TRBV11-2 and TRBJ2-1, is EAGVAQSPRYKIIEKRQSVAFWCNPISGHATLYWYQQILGQGPKLLIQFQNNGVVDDSQLPKDRFSAERLKGVDSTLKIQPAKLEDSAVYLCASSLFRSYNEQFFGPGTRLTVL.

The chain carries TRBV11-2 and TRBJ2-1; the D gene is possibly TRBD1 (5 bases). Looked up from germline, CDR1 is SGHAT and CDR2 is FQNNGV. Trimming left V 10 bases short and J 0 bases short, with 13 bases between. The CDR3 spans 14 residues. CDR3 residues: CATQYRSSYNEQFF. The CDR3 region has the DNA TGTGCCACCCAATACAGGAGCTCCTACAATGAGCAGTTCTTC.

This clone was found a few times. The rearrangement links TRBV30 to TRBJ2-7, with 9 bases identical to TRBD1. Germline CDR1 reads GTSNPN; CDR2 reads SVGIG (reference sequence). J lost 4 bases, V lost 4 bases, and 8 bases had no gene match. This CDR3 is built from 14 residues. CDR3 in DNA: TGTGCCTGGAACCGGGACAGGGTTGGGTACGAGCAGTACTTC. Residues: CAWNRDRVGYEQYF. The full variable domain, with the rest looked up from reference TRBV30 and TRBJ2-7, is SQTIHQWPATLVQPVGSPLSLECTVEGTSNPNLYWYRQAAGRGLQLLFYSVGIGQISSEVPQNLSASRPQDRQFILSSKKLLLSDSGFYLCAWNRDRVGYEQYFGPGTRLTVT.

The rearrangement links TRBV6-5 to TRBJ2-7; D may be TRBD2 (6 bases). Germline CDR1 MNHEY, CDR2 SVGAGI. V lost 0 bases and J lost 6, with 15 bases in between. The CDR3 extends over 15 amino acids. As DNA, the CDR3 is TGTGCCAGCAGTTACTCGACGGGGGTGAGAGGCGAGCAGTACTTC. This translates into CASSYSTGVRGEQYF.

The table lists this clone with a few counts. The gene calls are TRBV7-2 and TRBJ1-5; the D is unclear. Looked up from germline, CDR1 is SGHTA and CDR2 is FQGNSA. Deletions cut 2 bases from V and 3 bases from J, with 11 bases between. There are 15 residues in the CDR3. DNA for the CDR3: TGTGCCAGCAGCTTAACGTGGCAGATCAATCAGCCCCAGCATTTT. Translation: CASSLTWQINQPQHF.

On this clone itself: Other DNA sequences in this specimen translate into the identical CDR3. The chain couples TRBV20-1 to TRBJ2-1; D call uncertain. CDR1 DFQATT and CDR2 SNEGSKA come from the germline V gene (reference sequence). This CDR3 comprises 11 residues. V was pared by 5 bases and J by 6 bases, with 8 bases between. CDR3 sequence: CSARRRNEQFF. CDR3 nucleotides: TGCAGTGCTCGACGTCGCAATGAGCAGTTCTTC.

The V call is TRBV30, the J call TRBJ1-5; D unresolved. Germline CDR1 GTSNPN, CDR2 SVGIG (reference sequence). V lost 3 bases, J lost 2 bases, and 11 bases lay in between. This CDR3 has 14 amino acids. This CDR3 reads CAWREGWGNQPQHF. The CDR3 DNA sequence: TGTGCCTGGAGGGAAGGATGGGGCAATCAGCCCCAGCATTTT. The full variable domain, with the rest looked up from reference TRBV30 and TRBJ1-5, is SQTIHQWPATLVQPVGSPLSLECTVEGTSNPNLYWYRQAAGRGLQLLFYSVGIGQISSEVPQNLSASRPQDRQFILSSKKLLLSDSGFYLCAWREGWGNQPQHFGDGTRLSIL.

This clone has a handful of counts. V gene TRBV30 combines with J gene TRBJ2-7; TRBD2 aligns across 7 bases. CDR1 GTSNPN and CDR2 SVGIG come from the germline V gene (reference sequence). The junction had 10 bases not matched to a gene; V was cut back by 0 bases and J by 5 bases. The CDR3 consists of 15 residues. This CDR3 reads CAWSVGAGVKHEQYF. CDR3 DNA: TGTGCCTGGAGTGTAGGGGCGGGAGTCAAGCACGAGCAGTACTTC. Using reference TRBV30 and TRBJ2-7 for the parts outside the CDR3, the full variable domain is SQTIHQWPATLVQPVGSPLSLECTVEGTSNPNLYWYRQAAGRGLQLLFYSVGIGQISSEVPQNLSASRPQDRQFILSSKKLLLSDSGFYLCAWSVGAGVKHEQYFGPGTRLTVT.

This sequence joins TRBV2 and TRBJ1-1, with D unresolved. There are 12 residues in the CDR3. Germline V CDR1 and CDR2: SNHLY, FYNNEI. The ends were cut back, 6 bases at V and 8 bases at J, with 13 bases in the middle. The CDR3 DNA is TGTGCCAGCAGGGCGGCAGTCGTCGAAGCTTTCTTT. As protein: CASRAAVVEAFF.

The genes are TRBV9 and TRBJ2-1, with D unclear. Germline V gives CDR1 SGDLS, CDR2 YYNGEE. The CDR3 extends over 15 amino acids. V lost 4 bases to trimming and J lost 4 bases, with 15 bases between them. The CDR3 sequence: CASSPRGWAYNEQFF. CDR3 bases: TGTGCCAGCAGCCCCCGTGGGTGGGCGTACAATGAGCAGTTCTTC.

Turning to this clone: The junction shows a germline mismatch at one end, possibly a read error. V gene TRBV23-1 combines with J gene TRBJ2-7; TRBD1 aligns across 8 bases. TRBV23-1 is marked as an open reading frame, function uncertain. The CDR3 runs 11 residues. The CDR3 loop is CASSLGQGTTF. The CDR3 DNA is TGCGCCAGCAGTCTCGGACAGGGAACGACCTTC.

Notes on this clone: Distinct nucleotide sequences in the sample also encode this CDR3. V and J are TRBV29-1 and TRBJ1-2, with D perhaps TRBD1 (5 bases). Germline CDR1 is SQVTM and CDR2 is ANQGSEA. Trimming left V 1 base short and J 4 bases short, with 10 bases between. CDR3 length: 13 amino acids. DNA of the CDR3: TGCAGCGTTGAAGGGCAGGGCGGCTATGGCTACACCTTC. Its protein is CSVEGQGGYGYTF.

This chain joins TRBV10-3 and TRBJ2-5, with TRBD1 matching over 9 bases. Germline CDR1 is ENHRY and CDR2 is SYGVKD. The CDR3 extends over 15 amino acids. V was pared by 5 bases and J by 2 bases, with 6 bases of the junction left unmatched. The CDR3 DNA reads TGTGCCATCAGTTCGGAGACAGGGGGGCAAGAGACCCAGTACTTC. Encoded protein: CAISSETGGQETQYF.

The gene calls are TRBV27 and TRBJ1-2; D uncertain. Germline CDR1 and CDR2: MNHEY and SMNVEV (reference sequence). This CDR3 region has 14 residues. The V and J ends lost 0 bases and 8 bases respectively, with 13 bases between them. For the CDR3, the DNA is TGTGCCAGCAGTTTATCCCGGGAGGGTCGGGGCTACACCTTC. Residues: CASSLSREGRGYTF.

V is TRBV5-4 and J is TRBJ2-7; tentatively, D is TRBD1 or TRBD2 (5 bases each). Germline CDR1 and CDR2: SGHNT and YYREEE (reference sequence). Between the trimmed V and J ends, which lost 4 bases and 4 bases, there was a span of 15 bases. This CDR3 contains 14 residues. This CDR3 reads CASSRDQSQYEQYF. In nucleotides, the CDR3 is TGTGCCAGCAGCCGGGACCAGTCTCAATACGAGCAGTACTTC.